Detailed here is one T cell receptor beta chain. Antigen: not known. The data stem from a study of OX40 agonist ivuxolimab in advanced cancers. Study in general: Hepatocellular carcinoma, melanoma, renal cell or head and neck cancer occurred in dose-escalation patients. Notes on the study in general: In the 0.1 to 3.0 mg/kg range, CD4+ and CD8+ blood T cells had expanded clonally by week 6. Expanded peripheral T-cell antigen specificity went undetermined.

The CDR3 totals 15 residues. In germline, CDR1 is ENHRY, CDR2 SYGVKD. V was clipped by 3 bases and J by 2 bases, with 10 bases between them. The repertoire was sequenced with immunoSEQ multiplex PCR; TCRdb's copy has only in-frame clones and lacks some. The table lists tens of thousands of clones, 80% to 95% of them singletons. The sequencing here drew on CD4+ or CD8+ T cells sorted from blood, taken in a trial of the OX40 agonist ivuxolimab. This sequence joins TRBV10-3 and TRBJ2-2; D is unclear. The source of this sequence is an adult with an advanced solid tumor such as melanoma, head and neck, liver or kidney cancer. CDR3 nucleotides: TGTGCCATCAGTGAACGCGGAGCCAACACCGGGGAGCTGTTTTTT. As protein: CAISERGANTGELFF.